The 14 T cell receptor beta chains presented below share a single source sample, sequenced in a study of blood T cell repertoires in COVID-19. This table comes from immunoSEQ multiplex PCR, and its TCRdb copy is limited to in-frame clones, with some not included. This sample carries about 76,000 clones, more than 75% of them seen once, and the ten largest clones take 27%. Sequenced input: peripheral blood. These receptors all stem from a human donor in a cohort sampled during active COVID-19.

CDR3 sequence reads: CASSLVGGGNEQFF. CDR3 DNA: TGTGCCAGCAGCTTAGTAGGGGGGGGAAATGAGCAGTTCTTC. The rearrangement uses TRBV11-2 and TRBJ2-1; D is possibly TRBD2 (7 bases). CDR3 length: 14 residues. Germline CDR1 is SGHAT and CDR2 is FQNNGV. V was clipped by 1 base and J by 7 bases, with 11 bases between them.

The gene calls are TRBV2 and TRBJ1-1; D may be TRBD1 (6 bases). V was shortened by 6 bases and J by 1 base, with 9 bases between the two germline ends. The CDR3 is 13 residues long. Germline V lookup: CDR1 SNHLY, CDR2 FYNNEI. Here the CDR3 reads CASRLQGNTEAFF. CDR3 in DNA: TGTGCCAGCAGGTTACAGGGGAACACTGAAGCTTTCTTT.

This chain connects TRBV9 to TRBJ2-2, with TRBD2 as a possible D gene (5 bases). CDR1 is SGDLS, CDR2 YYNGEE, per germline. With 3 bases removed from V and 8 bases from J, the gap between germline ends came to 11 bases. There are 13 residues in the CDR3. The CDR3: CASSGTFAGELFF. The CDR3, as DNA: TGTGCCAGCAGCGGGACTTTCGCGGGGGAGCTGTTTTTT.

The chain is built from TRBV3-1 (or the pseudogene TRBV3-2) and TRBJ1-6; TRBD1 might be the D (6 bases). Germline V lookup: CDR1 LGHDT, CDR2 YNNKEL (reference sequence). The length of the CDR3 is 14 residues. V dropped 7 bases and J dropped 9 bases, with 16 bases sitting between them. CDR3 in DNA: TGTGCCAGCAACAAAGGGACATACCGTTCACCCCTCCACTTT. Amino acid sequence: CASNKGTYRSPLHF.

CDR3 in amino acids: CASSHRRETEAFF. Here the CDR3 DNA reads TGTGCCAGCAGCCACAGGAGGGAGACTGAAGCTTTCTTT. The chain has TRBV5-5 and TRBJ1-1, with D tentatively TRBD1 (5 bases). Germline V gene lookup returns CDR1 SGHKS and CDR2 YYEKEE (reference sequence). CDR3 length: 13 residues. V was trimmed by 4 bases and J by 5 bases, leaving 12 bases between them.

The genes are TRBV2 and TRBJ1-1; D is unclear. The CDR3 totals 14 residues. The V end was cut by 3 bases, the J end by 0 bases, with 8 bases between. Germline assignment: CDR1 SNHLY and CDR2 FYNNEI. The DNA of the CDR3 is TGTGCCAGCAGTGAGGAGATATTGAACACTGAAGCTTTCTTT. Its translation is CASSEEILNTEAFF.

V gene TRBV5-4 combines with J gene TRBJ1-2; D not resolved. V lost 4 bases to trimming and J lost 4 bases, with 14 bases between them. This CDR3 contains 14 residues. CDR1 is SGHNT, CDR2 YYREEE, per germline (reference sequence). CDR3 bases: TGTGCCAGCAGCCAAGGCGGGCAGCTCTATGGCTACACCTTC. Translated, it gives CASSQGGQLYGYTF.

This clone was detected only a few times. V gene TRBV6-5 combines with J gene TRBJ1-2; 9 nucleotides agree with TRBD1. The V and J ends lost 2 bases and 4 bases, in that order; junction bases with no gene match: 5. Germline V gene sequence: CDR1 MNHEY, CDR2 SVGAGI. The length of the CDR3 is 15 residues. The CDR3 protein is CASSYRGQGTYGYTF. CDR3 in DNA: TGTGCCAGCAGTTACAGGGGACAGGGCACCTATGGCTACACCTTC.

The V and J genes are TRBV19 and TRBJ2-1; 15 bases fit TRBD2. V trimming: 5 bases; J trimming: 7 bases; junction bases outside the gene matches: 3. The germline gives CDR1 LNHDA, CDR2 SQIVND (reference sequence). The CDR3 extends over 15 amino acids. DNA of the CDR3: TGTGCCAGTAGTCCCGGACTAGCGGGGGGGAATGAGCAGTTCTTC. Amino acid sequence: CASSPGLAGGNEQFF.

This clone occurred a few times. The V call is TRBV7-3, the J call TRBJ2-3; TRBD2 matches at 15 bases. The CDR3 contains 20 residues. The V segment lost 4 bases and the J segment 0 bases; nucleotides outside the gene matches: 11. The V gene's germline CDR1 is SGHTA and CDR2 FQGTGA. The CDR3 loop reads CASSSRTSGGAHGSTDTQYF. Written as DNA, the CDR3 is TGTGCCAGCAGCTCAAGGACTAGCGGGGGGGCCCATGGTAGCACAGATACGCAGTATTTT.

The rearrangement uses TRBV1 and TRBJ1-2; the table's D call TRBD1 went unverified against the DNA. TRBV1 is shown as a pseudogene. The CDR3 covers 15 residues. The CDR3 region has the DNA TGCACCAGCAGCCAGGACAGACAGGGTAACTATGGCTACACCTTC. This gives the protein CTSSQDRQGNYGYTF.

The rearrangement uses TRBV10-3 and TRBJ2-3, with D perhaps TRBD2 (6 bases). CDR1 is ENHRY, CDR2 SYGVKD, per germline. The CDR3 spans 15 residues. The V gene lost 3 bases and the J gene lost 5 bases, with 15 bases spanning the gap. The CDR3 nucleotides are TGTGCCATCAGTGATGGGCGGGGTAGAGGAGATACGCAGTATTTT. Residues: CAISDGRGRGDTQYF.

The CDR3 bases are TGTGCCAGCAGCTCGCCCCGCAGTCAAGAGACCCAGTACTTC. Its translation is CASSSPRSQETQYF. The chain carries TRBV5-4 and TRBJ2-5, with D unclear. CDR1 and CDR2 (germline): SGHNT, YYREEE (reference sequence). V was shortened by 3 bases and J by 2 bases, with 11 bases between the two germline ends. The CDR3 is 14 amino acids.

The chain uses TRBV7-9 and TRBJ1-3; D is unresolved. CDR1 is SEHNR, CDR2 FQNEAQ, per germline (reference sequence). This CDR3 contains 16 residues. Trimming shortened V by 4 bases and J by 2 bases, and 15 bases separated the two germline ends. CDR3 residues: CASSSMVSAPGNTIYF. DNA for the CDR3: TGTGCCAGCAGCTCTATGGTTTCTGCTCCTGGAAACACCATATATTTT. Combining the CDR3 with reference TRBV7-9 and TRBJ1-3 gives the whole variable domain DTGVSQNPRHKITKRGQNVTFRCDPISEHNRLYWYRQTLGQGPEFLTYFQNEAQLEKSRLLSDRFSAERPKGSFSTLEIQRTEQGDSAMYLCASSSMVSAPGNTIYFGEGSWLTVV.